Below are 28 T cell receptor beta chains sequenced from a single sample in a study of blood T cells in healthy people across ages. Alongside a J-beta primer mix, a sample-barcoded 5' primer served in a second PCR lasting roughly 6 to 11 cycles. TCRdb processed the 5' RACE reads anew with MiXCR; each CDR3 protein has one entry. The sample has roughly 680,000 distinct CDR3 sequences, around 21% seen once; the top ten hold roughly 3.4%. The material sequenced was blood. The receptors stem from a man aged 70 or older in good health.

This sequence joins TRBV11-1 and TRBJ2-7, with 11 nucleotides matching TRBD2. Germline trimming cut 4 bases from V and 2 bases from J; bases unmatched to any gene: 7. The length of the CDR3 is 16 residues. The germline gives CDR1 SGHAT, CDR2 FQDESV (reference sequence). CDR3: CASSSLTSGSTYEQYF. The DNA of the CDR3 is TGTGCCAGCAGCTCGTTAACTAGCGGGAGTACCTACGAGCAGTACTTC.

This clonotype has more than one count but fewer than ten. The chain couples TRBV10-2 to TRBJ2-7; D not certain. The end of the DNA is better explained by TRBJ2-1, so the J call may be wrong. Germline CDR1 reads WSHSY; CDR2 reads SAAADI. The CDR3 covers 14 residues. In nucleotides, the CDR3 is TGCGCCAGCACTAAAGATACCCACAACAATGAGCAGTTCTTC. The encoded protein is CASTKDTHNNEQFF.

This clonotype was observed a handful of times. This chain uses TRBV2 with TRBJ2-3; 10 bases align to TRBD2. Germline V gene data show CDR1 as SNHLY and CDR2 as FYNNEI. The CDR3 is 17 residues long. J gave up 3 bases and V 5 bases, and 11 bases lay outside the gene matches. This CDR3 is CASSFVSSGRGTDTQYF. In nucleotides, the CDR3 is TGTGCCAGCAGTTTCGTTTCTAGCGGGAGAGGTACAGATACGCAGTATTTT.

This clonotype occurred a few times. The genes are TRBV24-1 and TRBJ2-3, with D unclear. V was pared by 2 bases and J by 7 bases, with 6 bases between. This CDR3 is 12 amino acids long. Germline V CDR1 and CDR2: KGHDR, SFDVKD. The CDR3 DNA reads as TGTGCCACCAGTGATTGGGCGAATACGCAGTATTTT. This gives the protein CATSDWANTQYF.

The chain employs TRBV7-2 and TRBJ2-3, with 8 bases fitting TRBD2. Trimming took 3 bases from V and 6 from J; bases not matched to a gene: 11. CDR1 and CDR2 (germline): SGHTA, FQGNSA. The CDR3 has 16 amino acids. DNA for the CDR3: TGTGCCAGCAGCTTGATTTATGCGGGAGGACCGGATACGCAGTATTTT. Protein: CASSLIYAGGPDTQYF.

This chain joins TRBV6-5 and TRBJ1-1; 10 bases agree with TRBD1. J lost 3 bases, V lost 0 bases, and 4 bases had no gene match. The CDR3 is 16 residues long. From germline, CDR1 is MNHEY and CDR2 SVGAGI. CDR3 loop: CASSYSTGGTDTEAFF. The CDR3 region has the DNA TGTGCCAGCAGTTACTCGACAGGGGGCACGGACACTGAAGCTTTCTTT.

This clonotype was recorded only once. The rearrangement joins TRBV25-1 to TRBJ2-5; 7 positions agree with TRBD1. The DNA end is a closer match to TRBJ2-7, so the J assignment may be wrong. Per the germline V gene, CDR1 is MGHDK and CDR2 is SYGVNS. The CDR3 loop spans 15 amino acids. CDR3 in amino acids: CASSETGQAPYEQYF. CDR3 DNA sequence: TGTGCCAGCAGTGAAACCGGACAGGCCCCCTACGAGCAGTACTTC.

The chain uses TRBV7-2 and TRBJ2-3, with D possibly TRBD1 on 5 matching bases. CDR1 and CDR2 (germline): SGHTA, FQGNSA. CDR3 length: 17 amino acids. V lost 0 bases, J lost 3 bases, and 16 bases lay in between. The CDR3 sequence: CASSLALGARGTDTQYF. DNA of the CDR3: TGTGCCAGCAGCTTAGCCCTTGGGGCGCGTGGAACAGATACGCAGTATTTT.

This chain uses TRBV7-3 with TRBJ1-1; no clear D gene. The CDR3 has 13 residues. CDR1 and CDR2 (germline): SGHTA, FQGTGA. The V end lost 2 bases, the J end lost 3 bases, and 7 bases lay between the germline ends. The CDR3: CASSLWAHTEAFF. In nucleotides, the CDR3 is TGTGCCAGCAGCTTATGGGCCCACACTGAAGCTTTCTTT.

This chain joins TRBV4-3 and TRBJ2-5; D ambiguous. This CDR3 is built from 15 residues. Germline CDR1 reads LGHNA; CDR2 reads YSLEER. The V gene lost 0 bases and the J gene lost 0 bases, with 8 bases spanning the gap. The CDR3 loop is CASSQEHGYQETQYF. The CDR3 nucleotides are TGCGCCAGCAGCCAAGAGCACGGGTACCAAGAGACCCAGTACTTC.

This clonotype was picked up a small number of times. The rearrangement uses TRBV3-1 and TRBJ2-3, with TRBD1 matching over 8 bases. This CDR3 is built from 15 residues. CDR1 is LGHDT, CDR2 YNNKEL, per germline (reference sequence). V lost 4 bases to trimming and J lost 1 base; unmatched junction nucleotides: 4. The CDR3 nucleotides are TGTGCCAGCAGCCCTCTGACAGGGGGCACAGATACGCAGTATTTT. It encodes CASSPLTGGTDTQYF.

This clonotype was seen more than once but under ten times. This sequence joins TRBV28 and TRBJ2-5; D gene ambiguous. Trimming took off 5 bases at V and 3 bases at J, with 7 bases between the two ends. The CDR3 is 12 amino acids. Germline assignment: CDR1 MDHEN and CDR2 SYDVKM. Here the CDR3 reads CASSNSKETQYF. The CDR3 DNA is TGTGCCAGCAGTAATAGCAAAGAGACCCAGTACTTC.

This clonotype appeared many times. The chain couples TRBV7-2 to TRBJ2-3; 9 nucleotides agree with TRBD2. CDR1 and CDR2 from the germline V gene are SGHTA and FQGNSA. The CDR3 spans 14 residues. Trimming removed 1 base from V and 6 bases from J; junction bases left unmatched: 2. The CDR3 nucleotides are TGTGCCAGCAGCTTAGTAGCGGGAGCCGATACGCAGTATTTT. It yields the protein CASSLVAGADTQYF.

Ten or more counts support this clonotype. This chain uses TRBV7-2 with TRBJ2-7; perhaps D is TRBD1 or TRBD2 (5 bases each). V lost 0 bases and J lost 3, with 12 bases in between. This CDR3 region has 15 residues. Germline values: CDR1 SGHTA, CDR2 FQGNSA. CDR3 bases: TGTGCCAGCAGCTTAGCTGGTGGGGGACGCTACGAGCAGTACTTC. Protein sequence: CASSLAGGGRYEQYF.

The V call is TRBV7-2, the J call TRBJ1-5; 7 nucleotides agree with TRBD1. This CDR3 spans 15 amino acids. Germline CDR1 and CDR2: SGHTA and FQGNSA. V lost 3 bases, J lost 6 bases, and 8 bases stayed unmatched. As DNA, the CDR3 is TGTGCCAGCAGCTTTGAGGGGGCGCCTGGTCAGCCCCAGCATTTT. Translating it yields CASSFEGAPGQPQHF.

Ten or more counts support this clonotype. In DNA, the CDR3 is TGTGCCAGCAGCTTAACTAGGTTGGAGACCCAGTACTTC. The encoded protein is CASSLTRLETQYF. V usage is TRBV7-2 and J usage is TRBJ2-5; a possible D gene is TRBD2 (5 bases). The CDR3 length is 13 residues. V was shortened by 2 bases and J by 5 bases, with 9 bases between the two germline ends. CDR1 and CDR2 from the germline V gene are SGHTA and FQGNSA. Variable domain in full (rest from reference TRBV7-2 and TRBJ2-5): GAGVSQSPSNKVTEKGKDVELRCDPISGHTALYWYRQSLGQGLEFLIYFQGNSAPDKSGLPSDRFSAERTGGSVSTLTIQRTQQEDSAVYLCASSLTRLETQYFGPGTRLLVL.

This clonotype was found a few times. The rearrangement joins TRBV20-1 to TRBJ2-7, with 9 nucleotides matching TRBD2. Germline loops: CDR1 DFQATT, CDR2 SNEGSKA (reference sequence). V shed 6 bases and J 5 bases; nucleotides not matched to a gene: 8. The CDR3 length is 13 residues. CDR3 amino acids: CSAPGTSPHEQYF. For the CDR3, the DNA is TGCAGTGCCCCCGGGACTAGCCCCCACGAGCAGTACTTC.

At least ten counts were recorded for this clonotype. One end of the junction is discordant with germline, which a read error may explain. This chain connects TRBV4-3 to TRBJ1-4, with 8 bases that match TRBD1. The CDR3 covers 17 residues. Germline-derived CDR1 and CDR2 are LGHNA and YSLEER. The DNA of the CDR3 is TGCGCCAGCACCCAAGAGTACAGGGGGACGACTAATGAAAAACTGTTTTTT. This codes for CASTQEYRGTTNEKLFF.

J is TRBJ2-1 and V is TRBV13, with 7 bases that match TRBD2. Trimming cost V 0 bases and J 5 bases; bases outside gene matches: 7. Germline lookup yields CDR1 PRHDT and CDR2 FYEKMQ (reference sequence). The CDR3 is made up of 16 amino acids. CDR3 region: CASSLGGRAGDNEQFF. For the CDR3, the DNA is TGTGCCAGCAGCTTAGGGGGCAGGGCGGGAGACAATGAGCAGTTCTTC.

This clonotype was counted only a few times. The rearrangement uses TRBV5-1 and TRBJ2-3; TRBD2 matches 7 bases. Germline CDR1 SGHRS, CDR2 YFSETQ. Unmatched junction bases numbered 13, after V lost 0 bases and J lost 6 bases. The CDR3 spans 17 residues. The CDR3 region is CASSLAGKGRARDTQYF. The CDR3 nucleotides are TGCGCCAGCAGCTTGGCCGGTAAGGGGAGGGCCCGCGATACGCAGTATTTT.

J is TRBJ2-5 and V is TRBV20-1; no definite D call. The V gene lost 6 bases and the J gene lost 3 bases, with 14 bases spanning the gap. This CDR3 spans 13 amino acids. The germline CDR1 and CDR2 sequences are DFQATT and SNEGSKA (reference sequence). This chain's CDR3 is CSATAVIEETQYF. CDR3 coding DNA: TGCAGTGCCACCGCCGTGATTGAAGAGACCCAGTACTTC.

This clonotype was counted a few times. The genes are TRBV7-3 and TRBJ2-5; 9 positions match TRBD2. V lost 2 bases to trimming and J lost 2 bases; unmatched junction nucleotides: 3. Looked up from germline, CDR1 is SGHTA and CDR2 is FQGTGA. This CDR3 is built from 15 residues. The CDR3 nucleotides read TGTGCCAGCAGCTTATTTAGCGGGGGACAAGAGACCCAGTACTTC. Its translation: CASSLFSGGQETQYF.

This clonotype was counted at least ten times. The chain has TRBV5-1 and TRBJ2-5, with TRBD1 matching 8 bases. The CDR3 is 14 residues long. Germline V CDR1 and CDR2: SGHRS, YFSETQ. After removal of 6 bases from V and 1 base from J, the junction contained 5 bases not matched to a gene. The CDR3 is CASNRGTPQETQYF. DNA for the CDR3: TGCGCCAGCAACAGGGGGACACCCCAAGAGACCCAGTACTTC. The complete variable domain, with remaining parts taken from reference TRBV5-1 and TRBJ2-5, reads KAGVTQTPRYLIKTRGQQVTLSCSPISGHRSVSWYQQTPGQGLQFLFEYFSETQRNKGNFPGRFSGRQFSNSRSEMNVSTLELGDSALYLCASNRGTPQETQYFGPGTRLLVL.

The chain carries TRBV5-5 and TRBJ1-1, with D possibly matching TRBD1 (6 bases). The V end was cut by 0 bases, the J end by 6 bases, with 18 bases between. The length of the CDR3 is 16 residues. In germline, CDR1 is SGHKS, CDR2 YYEKEE (reference sequence). This CDR3 reads CASSLAGSGGFSEAFF. DNA for the CDR3: TGTGCCAGCAGCTTGGCCGGTTCGGGGGGCTTCTCTGAAGCTTTCTTT.

The chain carries TRBV5-4 and TRBJ2-5, with 9 bases identical to TRBD1. The V and J ends lost 5 bases and 3 bases, in that order; junction bases with no gene match: 5. Germline loops: CDR1 SGHNT, CDR2 YYREEE (reference sequence). The CDR3 contains 14 residues. The CDR3, as DNA: TGTGCCAGCAGATCACGGACAGGGGAAGAGACCCAGTACTTC. Its protein product is CASRSRTGEETQYF.

The chain uses TRBV20-1 and TRBJ2-7; 8 bases are shared with TRBD2. The J call may be in error: the DNA end matches TRBJ2-1 better. CDR1 and CDR2 from the germline V gene are DFQATT and SNEGSKA (reference sequence). The CDR3 contains 14 residues. This chain's CDR3 is CSAPREARQNEQFF. DNA of the CDR3: TGCAGTGCTCCGCGGGAGGCACGGCAAAATGAGCAGTTCTTC.

The J gene is TRBJ2-5, the V gene TRBV5-1; the D is unclear. CDR1 is SGHRS, CDR2 YFSETQ, per germline. The ends were cut back, 0 bases at V and 5 bases at J, with 11 bases in the middle. The CDR3 runs 14 residues. The DNA for the CDR3 is TGCGCCAGCAGCTTGGGACGGGCCCCGGAGACCCAGTACTTC. It translates to CASSLGRAPETQYF.

This clonotype was observed a handful of times. The V call is TRBV4-1, the J call TRBJ1-6; TRBD1 is a possible D gene (6 bases). The CDR3 contains 14 residues. CDR1 and CDR2 (germline): MGHRA, YSYEKL. The germline V and J ends were trimmed by 4 bases and 5 bases, with 9 bases remaining between them. The CDR3 sequence is CASSLGHNNSPLHF. DNA for the CDR3: TGCGCCAGCAGCCTGGGACATAATAATTCACCCCTCCACTTT.